The 27 T cell receptor beta chains in this list originate from one sample, sequenced in a study of OX40 agonist ivuxolimab in advanced cancers. Using immunoSEQ multiplex PCR, the repertoire was profiled, and TCRdb retains in-frame clones only, with some absent. This repertoire shows approximately 30,000 clones, 84% found once; its top ten account for 22%. The source was CD4+ or CD8+ T cells sorted from blood, collected in a trial of the OX40 agonist ivuxolimab. The receptor set was obtained from an adult with an advanced solid tumor such as melanoma, head and neck, liver or kidney cancer.

V gene TRBV19 combines with J gene TRBJ2-3; unclear D gene. The V and J ends lost 11 bases and 0 bases respectively, with 15 bases between them. CDR3 length equals 14 residues. Germline assignment: CDR1 LNHDA and CDR2 SQIVND (reference sequence). This chain's CDR3 is CAFKRLRSTDTQYF. The CDR3 DNA sequence: TGTGCCTTCAAGCGCTTAAGGAGCACAGATACGCAGTATTTT.

This sequence joins TRBV4-2 and TRBJ2-7, with 8 bases identical to TRBD2. V shed 2 bases, J shed 4 bases, and the junction held 16 bases outside the gene matches. In germline, CDR1 is LGHNA, CDR2 YNFKEQ. This CDR3 spans 18 amino acids. This CDR3 is CASSQLELRERGRYEQYF. For the CDR3, the DNA is TGTGCCAGCAGCCAACTGGAACTACGGGAGCGGGGGAGGTACGAGCAGTACTTC.

The chain employs TRBV13 and TRBJ2-5, with a possible D match to TRBD1 (6 bases). Germline values: CDR1 PRHDT, CDR2 FYEKMQ (reference sequence). Deletions cut 3 bases from V and 5 bases from J, with 10 bases between. The CDR3 runs to 13 residues. The CDR3 sequence is CASSFGQGETQYF. CDR3 nucleotide sequence: TGTGCCAGCAGCTTTGGGCAGGGGGAGACCCAGTACTTC.

A few counts support this clone. V usage is TRBV7-2 and J usage is TRBJ2-5, with D perhaps being TRBD1 or TRBD2 (6 bases each). The length of the CDR3 is 17 residues. V gave up 2 bases and J gave up 6 bases, with 22 bases separating them. Germline-derived CDR1 and CDR2 are SGHTA and FQGNSA. CDR3: CASSLIWDTRGGKTQYF. The CDR3 DNA reads as TGTGCCAGCAGCTTAATCTGGGACACCCGGGGAGGAAAGACCCAGTACTTC.

The rearrangement uses TRBV7-9 and TRBJ1-2; 10 bases agree with TRBD1. The CDR3 length is 15 residues. CDR1 SEHNR and CDR2 FQNEAQ come from the germline V gene (reference sequence). V lost 5 bases to trimming and J lost 6 bases; unmatched junction nucleotides: 9. The CDR3 is CASSLGQGVPNGYTF. CDR3 nucleotides: TGTGCCAGCAGCCTCGGACAGGGGGTTCCAAATGGCTACACCTTC. The whole variable domain, remainder taken from reference TRBV7-9 and TRBJ1-2, is DTGVSQNPRHKITKRGQNVTFRCDPISEHNRLYWYRQTLGQGPEFLTYFQNEAQLEKSRLLSDRFSAERPKGSFSTLEIQRTEQGDSAMYLCASSLGQGVPNGYTFGSGTRLTVV.

This clone was seen only once. The chain is built from TRBV7-3 and TRBJ2-1, with 7 nucleotides matching TRBD2. V lost 1 base, J lost 2 bases, and 5 bases stayed unmatched. This CDR3 contains 16 residues. Per the germline V gene, CDR1 is SGHTA and CDR2 is FQGTGA. The DNA of the CDR3 is TGTGCCAGCAGCTTAATAGCGGGTAGTCCCTACAATGAGCAGTTCTTC. Translated: CASSLIAGSPYNEQFF.

V and J are TRBV27 and TRBJ2-7; D gene ambiguous. CDR1 is MNHEY and CDR2 is SMNVEV in the germline V gene (reference sequence). V was trimmed by 4 bases and J by 2 bases, leaving 6 bases between them. The CDR3 has 12 amino acids. CDR3 amino acids: CASSSYAYEQYF. DNA for the CDR3: TGTGCCAGCAGTTCTTATGCCTACGAGCAGTACTTC.

The chain couples TRBV19 to TRBJ2-1; D is ambiguous. V was pared by 9 bases and J by 12 bases, with 15 bases between. Germline CDR1 LNHDA, CDR2 SQIVND (reference sequence). This CDR3 spans 11 amino acids. CDR3 DNA: TGTGCCAGGGTTAGTTGGGTCCTGCAGTTCTTC. It encodes CARVSWVLQFF.

The chain couples TRBV4-3 to TRBJ2-1; D not certain. The germline V gene encodes CDR1 LGHNA and CDR2 YSLEER. The length of the CDR3 is 15 residues. V dropped 5 bases and J dropped 0 bases, with 11 bases sitting between them. In DNA form, the CDR3 reads TGCGCCAGCAGCTATGCGGAGAGCTCCTACAATGAGCAGTTCTTC. This gives the protein CASSYAESSYNEQFF.

The chain joins TRBV20-1 to TRBJ1-1; D ambiguous. This CDR3 contains 10 residues. Germline V lookup: CDR1 DFQATT, CDR2 SNEGSKA (reference sequence). Trimming took 3 bases from V and 3 from J, leaving 2 bases between them. Here the CDR3 reads CSARDTEAFF. CDR3 nucleotides: TGCAGTGCTAGGGACACTGAAGCTTTCTTT.

The chain uses TRBV11-2 and TRBJ2-3, with 8 bases matching TRBD2. The junction had 6 bases not matched to a gene; V was cut back by 4 bases and J by 6 bases. The CDR3 consists of 14 residues. Germline CDR1 reads SGHAT; CDR2 reads FQNNGV. DNA for the CDR3: TGTGCCAGCAGCTCCTCGGGGGGGCCCGATACGCAGTATTTT. Translated, it gives CASSSSGGPDTQYF. Drawing the rest from reference TRBV11-2 and TRBJ2-3, the complete variable domain is EAGVAQSPRYKIIEKRQSVAFWCNPISGHATLYWYQQILGQGPKLLIQFQNNGVVDDSQLPKDRFSAERLKGVDSTLKIQPAKLEDSAVYLCASSSSGGPDTQYFGPGTRLTVL.

The V gene is TRBV7-3, the J gene TRBJ1-3; perhaps TRBD1 as D (6 bases). Germline assignment: CDR1 SGHTA and CDR2 FQGTGA. This CDR3 spans 15 amino acids. V was pared by 2 bases and J by 1 base, with 9 bases between. This CDR3 reads CASSLGGGSGNTIYF. The DNA for the CDR3 is TGTGCCAGCAGCTTAGGGGGCGGGTCTGGAAACACCATATATTTT. Supplemented by reference TRBV7-3 and TRBJ1-3, the full variable domain reads GAGVSQTPSNKVTEKGKYVELRCDPISGHTALYWYRQSLGQGPEFLIYFQGTGAADDSGLPNDRFFAVRPEGSVSTLKIQRTERGDSAVYLCASSLGGGSGNTIYFGEGSWLTVV.

V usage is TRBV7-9 and J usage is TRBJ2-7; the match to TRBD2 covers 7 bases. V lost 3 bases to trimming and J lost 6 bases; unmatched junction nucleotides: 14. Germline CDR1 reads SEHNR; CDR2 reads FQNEAQ (reference sequence). The CDR3 consists of 16 residues. The CDR3, as DNA: TGTGCCAGCAGCTTGGTACGTGGGAGGGGTTTTAGCGAGCAGTACTTC. It is translated as CASSLVRGRGFSEQYF.

The genes are TRBV7-3 and TRBJ2-1, with 10 bases identical to TRBD2. Germline loops: CDR1 SGHTA, CDR2 FQGTGA. With V trimmed by 3 bases and J by 4 bases, 3 bases remained unmatched. This CDR3 is 15 amino acids long. The CDR3 sequence is CASSFGLAEYNEQFF. CDR3 nucleotide sequence: TGTGCCAGCAGCTTTGGACTAGCGGAATACAATGAGCAGTTCTTC.

This clone was counted many times. The gene calls are TRBV4-1 and TRBJ2-1, with 7 positions matching TRBD2. V shed 1 base and J 9 bases; nucleotides not matched to a gene: 9. Germline V lookup: CDR1 MGHRA, CDR2 YSYEKL. The CDR3 has 15 amino acids. The CDR3 spells CASSQGGRAFGEQFF. The DNA of the CDR3 is TGCGCCAGCAGCCAAGGTGGGAGGGCCTTCGGTGAGCAGTTCTTC.

The V gene is TRBV5-5, the J gene TRBJ1-5; 8 positions match TRBD1. CDR1 and CDR2 from the germline V gene are SGHKS and YYEKEE (reference sequence). The CDR3 totals 17 residues. Trimming cost V 3 bases and J 1 base; bases outside gene matches: 9. The CDR3 sequence: CASSYDRGITSNQPQHF. The CDR3 DNA reads as TGTGCCAGCAGCTACGACAGGGGAATTACGAGCAATCAGCCCCAGCATTTT.

The chain combines TRBV7-8 with TRBJ2-7; 10 positions match TRBD2. This CDR3 contains 15 residues. Germline V gene sequence: CDR1 SGHVS, CDR2 FQNEAQ. Losses at the gene ends were 1 base for V and 3 bases for J; bases not matched to a gene: 3. CDR3 coding DNA: TGTGCCAGCAGCTTAGGGCTAGCGGGAGACTACGAGCAGTACTTC. The encoded protein is CASSLGLAGDYEQYF. Combining the CDR3 with reference TRBV7-8 and TRBJ2-7 gives the whole variable domain GAGVSQSPRYKVAKRGQDVALRCDPISGHVSLFWYQQALGQGPEFLTYFQNEAQLDKSGLPSDRFFAERPEGSVSTLKIQRTQQEDSAVYLCASSLGLAGDYEQYFGPGTRLTVT.

This sequence joins TRBV9 and TRBJ1-5; D may be TRBD1 (5 bases). Germline lookup yields CDR1 SGDLS and CDR2 YYNGEE. Trimming removed 3 bases at V and 0 bases at J, with 7 bases between. The CDR3 totals 14 residues. The DNA for the CDR3 is TGTGCCAGCAGCGCAGGGATTAGCAATCAGCCCCAGCATTTT. Translating it yields CASSAGISNQPQHF. Together with reference TRBV9 and TRBJ1-5, the CDR3 gives the full variable domain: DSGVTQTPKHLITATGQRVTLRCSPRSGDLSVYWYQQSLDQGLQFLIQYYNGEERAKGNILERFSAQQFPDLHSELNLSSLELGDSALYFCASSAGISNQPQHFGDGTRLSIL.

This chain joins TRBV11-2 and TRBJ1-3; D remains ambiguous. The germline V gene has CDR1 SGHAT and CDR2 FQNNGV. V was clipped by 5 bases and J by 0 bases, with 17 bases between them. The CDR3 has 17 residues. In DNA form, the CDR3 reads TGTGCCAGCAGCCCAGAGGCGGGCACATTCTCTGGAAACACCATATATTTT. This encodes CASSPEAGTFSGNTIYF.

DNA of the CDR3: TGTGCCAGCAGCTTAGTGACAGGACCCTTGGCCAAAAACATTCAGTACTTC. Translation gives CASSLVTGPLAKNIQYF. The rearrangement uses TRBV7-2 and TRBJ2-4, with D perhaps TRBD1 (6 bases). This CDR3 region has 17 residues. Germline V gene lookup returns CDR1 SGHTA and CDR2 FQGNSA. Deletions cut 1 base from V and 1 base from J, with 14 bases between.

The chain carries TRBV30 and TRBJ2-3; TRBD2 might be the D (6 bases). The CDR3 is 13 amino acids. Trimming removed 3 bases at V and 11 bases at J, with 18 bases between. From germline, CDR1 is GTSNPN and CDR2 SVGIG (reference sequence). The CDR3, as DNA: TGTGCCTGGAGGGACCGTAGCGGACGAAGGCAGTATTTT. Translating gives CAWRDRSGRRQYF. Based on the CDR3 plus reference TRBV30 and TRBJ2-3, the full variable domain is SQTIHQWPATLVQPVGSPLSLECTVEGTSNPNLYWYRQAAGRGLQLLFYSVGIGQISSEVPQNLSASRPQDRQFILSSKKLLLSDSGFYLCAWRDRSGRRQYFGPGTRLTVL.

V gene TRBV5-5 combines with J gene TRBJ1-1, with D maybe TRBD1 (5 bases). Germline V CDR1 and CDR2: SGHKS, YYEKEE (reference sequence). V was cut by 5 bases and J by 0 bases, with 11 bases left in between. The CDR3 sequence is 14 residues long. The CDR3 loop is CASSYRFMNTEAFF. The CDR3, as DNA: TGTGCCAGCAGTTACAGGTTCATGAACACTGAAGCTTTCTTT. The full variable domain, completed using reference TRBV5-5 and TRBJ1-1, is DAGVTQSPTHLIKTRGQQVTLRCSPISGHKSVSWYQQVLGQGPQFIFQYYEKEERGRGNFPDRFSARQFPNYSSELNVNALLLGDSALYLCASSYRFMNTEAFFGQGTRLTVV.

The V and J genes are TRBV29-1 and TRBJ1-2; D perhaps matches TRBD1 (6 bases). CDR3 length: 13 amino acids. V shed 0 bases and J shed 2 bases, with 7 bases lying between them. CDR1 is SQVTM, CDR2 ANQGSEA, per germline. CDR3 loop: CSVEEQGNYGYTF. For the CDR3, the DNA is TGCAGCGTTGAAGAGCAGGGGAACTATGGCTACACCTTC.

The genes are TRBV6-1 and TRBJ2-7; possible D gene TRBD2, 5 bases. From germline, CDR1 is MNHNS and CDR2 SASEGT. The CDR3 has 14 amino acids. V lost 6 bases to trimming and J lost 2 bases, with 14 bases between them. CDR3 loop: CASRDEEDTYEQYF. The CDR3 DNA sequence: TGTGCCAGCAGGGACGAGGAGGATACCTACGAGCAGTACTTC.

The CDR3 nucleotides are TGTGCCAGCAGTGATGCAGGGCTCTACAATGAGCAGTTCTTC. Its translation is CASSDAGLYNEQFF. The chain combines TRBV2 with TRBJ2-1, with D possibly matching TRBD1 (5 bases). V was pared by 3 bases and J by 3 bases, with 9 bases between. CDR1 SNHLY and CDR2 FYNNEI come from the germline V gene. CDR3 length equals 14 residues.

This chain joins TRBV9 and TRBJ2-3; 9 nucleotides agree with TRBD2. J was trimmed by 6 bases and V by 0 bases; bases with no gene match: 8. The germline gives CDR1 SGDLS, CDR2 YYNGEE. The CDR3 runs to 16 residues. In DNA, the CDR3 is TGTGCCAGCAGCGTAGCGGCGGGGGGGCTTTCCGATACGCAGTATTTT. It specifies CASSVAAGGLSDTQYF.

The chain combines TRBV29-1 with TRBJ2-1; 9 bases match TRBD2. The CDR3 runs to 17 residues. V was clipped by 6 bases and J by 4 bases; unmatched bases: 16. Germline V lookup: CDR1 SQVTM, CDR2 ANQGSEA. The CDR3 DNA reads TGCAGCGTGTCAGTGTCTAGCGGGGTCCCCGGTTACAATGAGCAGTTCTTC. Its translation: CSVSVSSGVPGYNEQFF.